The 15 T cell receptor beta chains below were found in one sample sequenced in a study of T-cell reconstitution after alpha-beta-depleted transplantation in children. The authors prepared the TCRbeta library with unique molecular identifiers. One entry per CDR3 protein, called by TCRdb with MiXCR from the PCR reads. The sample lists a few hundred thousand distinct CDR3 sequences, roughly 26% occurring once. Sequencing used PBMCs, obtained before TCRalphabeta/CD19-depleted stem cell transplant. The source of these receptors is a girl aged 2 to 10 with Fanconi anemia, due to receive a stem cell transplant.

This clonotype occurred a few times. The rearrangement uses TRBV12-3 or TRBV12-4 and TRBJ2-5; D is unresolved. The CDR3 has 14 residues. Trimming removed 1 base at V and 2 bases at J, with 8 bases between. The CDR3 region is CASSLGILQETQYF. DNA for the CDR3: TGTGCCAGCAGTTTAGGTATACTTCAAGAGACCCAGTACTTC.

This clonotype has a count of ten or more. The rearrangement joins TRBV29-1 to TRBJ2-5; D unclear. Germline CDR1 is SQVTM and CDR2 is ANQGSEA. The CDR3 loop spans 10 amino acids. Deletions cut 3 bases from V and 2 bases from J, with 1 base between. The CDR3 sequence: CSVDQETQYF. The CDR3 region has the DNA TGCAGCGTTGATCAAGAGACCCAGTACTTC.

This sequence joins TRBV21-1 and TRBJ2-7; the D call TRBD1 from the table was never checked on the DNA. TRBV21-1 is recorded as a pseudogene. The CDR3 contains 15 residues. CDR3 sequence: CASSKRTGGPYEQYF. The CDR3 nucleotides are TGTGCCAGCAGCAAGCGGACAGGGGGTCCCTACGAGCAGTACTTC.

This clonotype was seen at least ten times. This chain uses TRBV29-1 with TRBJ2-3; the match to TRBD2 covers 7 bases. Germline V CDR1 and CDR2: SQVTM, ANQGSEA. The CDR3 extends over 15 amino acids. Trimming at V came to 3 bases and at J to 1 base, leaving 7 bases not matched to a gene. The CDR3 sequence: CSVEGTNQGTDTQYF. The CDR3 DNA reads TGCAGCGTTGAGGGGACTAACCAGGGCACAGATACGCAGTATTTT.

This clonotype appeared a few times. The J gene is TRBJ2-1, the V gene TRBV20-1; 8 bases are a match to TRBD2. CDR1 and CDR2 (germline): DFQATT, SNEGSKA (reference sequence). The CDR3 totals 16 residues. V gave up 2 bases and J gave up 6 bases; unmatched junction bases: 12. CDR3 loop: CSARSWTSPHFNEQFF. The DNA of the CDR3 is TGCAGTGCTAGATCCTGGACTAGCCCACATTTCAATGAGCAGTTCTTC.

The CDR3 loop reads CASSSPGTSGTDTQYF. The CDR3 coding sequence is TGCGCCAGCAGCTCGCCGGGGACTAGCGGCACAGATACGCAGTATTTT. V and J are TRBV5-1 and TRBJ2-3; 10 bases match TRBD2. The germline CDR1 and CDR2 sequences are SGHRS and YFSETQ. The CDR3 is 16 amino acids. The V gene end was trimmed by 3 bases and the J gene end by 1 base; junction bases not matched to a gene: 5.

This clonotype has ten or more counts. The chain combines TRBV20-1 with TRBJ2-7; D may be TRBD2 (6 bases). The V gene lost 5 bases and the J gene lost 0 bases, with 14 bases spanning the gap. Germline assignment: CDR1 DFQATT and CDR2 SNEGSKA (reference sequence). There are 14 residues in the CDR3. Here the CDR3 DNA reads TGCAGTGCTCATCCCGGGAGAGTCTCCTACGAGCAGTACTTC. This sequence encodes CSAHPGRVSYEQYF.

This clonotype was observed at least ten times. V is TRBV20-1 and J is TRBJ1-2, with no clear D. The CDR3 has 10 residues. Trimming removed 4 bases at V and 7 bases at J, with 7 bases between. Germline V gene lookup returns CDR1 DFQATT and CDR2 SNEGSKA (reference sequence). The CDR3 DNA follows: TGCAGTGCTATTCGGTCTGGCTACACCTTC. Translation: CSAIRSGYTF.

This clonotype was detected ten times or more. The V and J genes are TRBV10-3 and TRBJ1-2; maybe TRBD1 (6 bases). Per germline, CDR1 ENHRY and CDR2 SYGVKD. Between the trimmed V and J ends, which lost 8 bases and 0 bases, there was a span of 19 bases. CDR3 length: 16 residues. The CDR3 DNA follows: TGTGCCATCTCCGAGCGTACAGGGATTACTAACTATGGCTACACCTTC. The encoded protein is CAISERTGITNYGYTF.

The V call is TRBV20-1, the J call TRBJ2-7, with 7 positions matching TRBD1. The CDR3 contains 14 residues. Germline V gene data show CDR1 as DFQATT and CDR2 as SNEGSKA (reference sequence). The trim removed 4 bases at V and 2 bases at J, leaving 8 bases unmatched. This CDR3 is CSAKSQGNTYEQYF. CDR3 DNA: TGCAGTGCTAAATCACAGGGGAACACCTACGAGCAGTACTTC.

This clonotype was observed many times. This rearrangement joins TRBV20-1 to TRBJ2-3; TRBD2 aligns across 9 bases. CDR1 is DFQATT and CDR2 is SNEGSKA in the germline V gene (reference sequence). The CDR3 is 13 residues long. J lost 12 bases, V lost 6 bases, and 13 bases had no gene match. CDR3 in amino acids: CSAQIRISGSQYF. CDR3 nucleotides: TGCAGTGCCCAGATCCGAATTAGCGGGAGCCAGTATTTT.

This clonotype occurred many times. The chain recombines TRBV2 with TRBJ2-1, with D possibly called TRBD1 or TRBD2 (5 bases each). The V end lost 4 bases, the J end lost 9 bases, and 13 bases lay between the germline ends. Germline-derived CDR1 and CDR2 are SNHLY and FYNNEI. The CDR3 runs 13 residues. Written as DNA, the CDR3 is TGTGCCAGCAGTGCTTGGGGGTCCGGTGAGCAGTTCTTC. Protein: CASSAWGSGEQFF.

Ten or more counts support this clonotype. The CDR3 loop reads CASSADRALTDTQYF. The DNA for the CDR3 is TGTGCCAGCAGCGCGGACAGGGCCCTAACAGATACGCAGTATTTT. The chain recombines TRBV7-2 with TRBJ2-3; 8 positions agree with TRBD1. CDR3 size: 15 residues. The V and J ends lost 5 bases and 3 bases, in that order; junction bases with no gene match: 7. From germline, CDR1 is SGHTA and CDR2 FQGNSA.

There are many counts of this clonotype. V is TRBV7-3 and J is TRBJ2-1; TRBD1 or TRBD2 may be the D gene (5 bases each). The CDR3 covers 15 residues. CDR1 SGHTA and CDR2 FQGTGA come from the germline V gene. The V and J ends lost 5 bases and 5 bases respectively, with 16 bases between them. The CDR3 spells CASSHPGRGHNEQFF. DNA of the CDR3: TGTGCCAGCAGCCATCCAGGGAGAGGACACAATGAGCAGTTCTTC. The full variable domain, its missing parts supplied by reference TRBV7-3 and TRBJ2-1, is GAGVSQTPSNKVTEKGKYVELRCDPISGHTALYWYRQSLGQGPEFLIYFQGTGAADDSGLPNDRFFAVRPEGSVSTLKIQRTERGDSAVYLCASSHPGRGHNEQFFGPGTRLTVL.

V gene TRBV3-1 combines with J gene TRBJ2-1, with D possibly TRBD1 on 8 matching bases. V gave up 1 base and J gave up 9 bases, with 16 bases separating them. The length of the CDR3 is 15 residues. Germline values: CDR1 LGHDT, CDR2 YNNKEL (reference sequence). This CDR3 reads CASSQARTGRGEQFF. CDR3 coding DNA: TGTGCCAGCAGCCAAGCGCGGACAGGGAGGGGTGAGCAGTTCTTC.